This T cell receptor (beta chain) was found in a study of beta chain features in type 1 diabetes. Notes on the study in general: Moderate but significant shortening of TCRB CDR3s was recorded in all four CD4+ subsets from Type 1 diabetes patients. PCR could preferentially amplify shorter templates, alike in patients and controls. For TCRB rearrangement, an influence of HLA type remained unresolved here.

Since all of the isolated RNA was reverse transcribed, expressed TCRB transcripts were what got sequenced. Only in-frame clones appear in the TCRdb table, and some are missing; sequencing was by immunoSEQ multiplex PCR. Here the sample spans 330,000 or so clones, around 12% being singletons. Only a few counts were recorded for this clone. Its antigen is undetermined. V shed 2 bases and J shed 0 bases, with 8 bases lying between them. The CDR3 has 14 residues. Per germline, CDR1 SGHTS and CDR2 YDEGEE. The specimen was naive CD4+ T cells from blood. This chain connects TRBV5-8 to TRBJ1-2; TRBD1 is a possible D gene (5 bases). This clonotype originated in a woman aged 18-35 years with type 1 diabetes. As DNA, the CDR3 is TGTGCCAGCAGCTTCCTGACAGCTAACTATGGCTACACCTTC. This gives the protein CASSFLTANYGYTF. Filled out from reference TRBV5-8 and TRBJ1-2, the complete variable domain reads EAGVTQSPTHLIKTRGQQATLRCSPISGHTSVYWYQQALGLGLQFLLWYDEGEERNRGNFPPRFSGRQFPNYSSELNVNALELEDSALYLCASSFLTANYGYTFGSGTRLTVV.